Listed below are T cell receptor beta chains from one sample, sequenced in a study of blood T cell repertoires in COVID-19. The assay was immunoSEQ multiplex PCR, and TCRdb's table has in-frame clones only and misses some. The sample records over 300,000 clones, around nine tenths being singletons. The sequencing sample was made of PBMCs or T cells enriched from blood (not recorded which). These receptor sequences come from a woman aged 30 to 39 with acute COVID-19. CDR3s include the opening cysteine and the closing phenylalanine or tryptophan. Each record gives: J gene, V gene, CDR3 protein.

TRBJ1-4 TRBV5-1 CASSDLPGQGTTNEKLFF
TRBJ2-1 TRBV5-1 CASSFWGGPHNEQFF
TRBJ2-2 TRBV24-1 CATSDGQGGRAGELFF
TRBJ1-5 TRBV10-3 CAITQGENQPQHF
TRBJ1-4 TRBV10-3 CATRQGPNEKLFF
TRBJ2-3 TRBV24-1 CATSDLWGGTDTQYF
TRBJ2-7 TRBV12-3/TRBV12-4 CASSQGGSYEQYF
TRBJ2-5 TRBV4-1 CASSQDRSGRDQETQYF
TRBJ1-2 TRBV2 CASRETGNNYGYTF
TRBJ1-2 TRBV14 CASSQIYRDGYTF
TRBJ1-2 TRBV6-5 CASSRDRETSYTF
TRBJ2-7 TRBV24-1 CATSDRTGGHEQYF
TRBJ1-2 TRBV9 CASSVATGAEPHGYTF
TRBJ1-6 TRBV6-4 CASSPDRGRSPLHF
TRBJ1-4 TRBV7-9 CASSFAGQGTGKLFF
TRBJ2-3 TRBV6-5 CASSYFGGGATDTQYF
TRBJ1-2 TRBV7-2 CASKRGGIDYGYTF
TRBJ1-5 TRBV11-3 CASSFSGSISNQPQHF
TRBJ2-3 TRBV5-1 CASSSGLAGGLTQYF
TRBJ2-1 TRBV23-1 CASRLTGSGQGCRNEQFF
TRBJ2-3 TRBV9 CASSLHRASSTDTQYF
TRBJ2-1 TRBV4-1 CASSQGRGMSYNEQFF
TRBJ2-2 TRBV2 CASSDFMAPGGRTGELFF
TRBJ2-7 TRBV5-1 CASSYGTGTVSYEQYF
TRBJ1-2 TRBV3-1/TRBV3-2 CASSQGPRVGNYGYTF
TRBJ1-2 TRBV24-1 CATSDLTGGMNGYTF
TRBJ2-1 TRBV4-2 CASSRKEGTSGGNEQFF
TRBJ1-6 TRBV19 CASSIEVGGSSYNSPLHF
TRBJ2-2 TRBV9 CASSVRVGGELFF
TRBJ2-7 TRBV27 CASSQYGTPNYEQYF
TRBJ2-2 TRBV7-9 CASSYGQGETGELFF
TRBJ1-5 TRBV7-2 CASSLATGGLNQPQHF
TRBJ2-5 TRBV20-1 CSARDQETQYF
TRBJ2-7 TRBV21-1 CASSPDTHSYEQYF
TRBJ1-2 TRBV5-1 CASSLGYGQGAGYTF
TRBJ2-1 TRBV7-2 CASSLGISVYSSYNEQFF
TRBJ1-3 TRBV30 CAWDRQAGNTIYF
TRBJ2-2 TRBV5-1 CASSWALAGDTGELFF
TRBJ2-2 TRBV10-1 CASSPMASPGQANTGELFF
TRBJ2-2 TRBV9 CASSPSDRGGDTGELFF
TRBJ1-1 TRBV29-1 CSVAAGLQEAFF
TRBJ1-3 TRBV28 CASSPSGQGNTIYF
TRBJ2-7 TRBV4-1 CASSQGSPRGRIKNYEQYF
TRBJ1-6 TRBV6-5 CASSYGTGSSRSPLHF
TRBJ2-2 TRBV6-2/TRBV6-3 CASSYTSGGAPGELFF
TRBJ2-7 TRBV29-1 CSVGQGQEQYF
TRBJ2-1 TRBV9 CASSVMGQGHEQFF
TRBJ2-7 TRBV2 CASSQTGRSYEQYF
TRBJ2-7 TRBV7-2 CASSPRSERGSYEQYF